This T cell receptor (beta chain) is drawn from a study of identical twins listed by TCRdb under 2016. In the study overall: To test whether fetal clonotypes persist, this study deep-sequenced TCR alpha and beta repertoires from monozygotic twins, from unrelated adults of various ages, and from cord blood. To rule out contamination, replicate twin experiments were performed at different times with different library preparation protocols.

The library was prepared using 5' RACE. Instrument used: Illumina HiSeq 2000. A universal primer binding site was added through template switching, and the final cDNA carried a unique molecular identifier so that TCR cDNA molecules could be counted accurately. Specific primers in the conserved constant-segment region were used to synthesize first-strand cDNA for TCR alpha and beta chains. To control for contamination, every cDNA library carried two barcodes: a SMART-Mk sample barcode plus Illumina barcodes. Two successive PCR steps introduced TruSeq adapter sequences along with Illumina sample barcodes. The TCR alpha and beta cDNA libraries were sequenced on the Illumina HiSeq platform using custom primers. The original methods were these. MiGEC processed the raw reads to extract unique molecular identifiers, while MiXCR was used to determine the CDR3 positions. For each individual, recombination models were inferred using an EM algorithm with the repgenHMM and IGoR tools. Shared clonotype analysis was performed with the tcR package in R, normalizing sharing by the product of cloneset sizes. To study raw recombination free of thymic and clonal selection effects, out-of-frame nonproductive sequences were analyzed. TCRdb's own reprocessing of the public reads used fastp at Q25 and MiXCR and kept productive beta chains. Rows matching on CDR3 protein sequence are summarized as one entry with the most common DNA and genes. The V and J calls and clone size are TCRdb's, not the authors'. Within this sample are some 240,000 distinct CDR3 sequences, with 10% of them counted one time only. The ten top clones hold about 9% of the sample.

Every donor in the study was a healthy Caucasian. Miltenyi CD45RO+ enrichment and human naive T-cell isolation kits were used to isolate memory (CD45RO+) and naive T cells from PBMC. This clonotype was observed a few times. The clone's antigen remains unknown. Base qualities were left out, and no much larger clone turns up one base away. CDR3 length: 14 amino acids, cysteine to phenylalanine. Here the CDR3 DNA is all that survives: 42 bases in frame from base 1. The germline V gene provides CDR1 MDHEN and CDR2 SYDVKM. V trim: 6 bases; J trim: 3 bases; unmatched bases: 7. What the research found in general, with its limitations: In monozygotic twins, recombination models systematically underestimated out-of-frame TCR alpha sharing, but the models matched the sharing seen between unrelated individuals. Fewer insertions were carried by abundant cord blood beta clonotypes, a similar but weaker trend appeared in young adult naive repertoires, and no such trend appeared in memory repertoires. Out-of-frame TCR alpha sequences shared between twins showed an excess of low generation-probability sequences compared with coincidental sharing between unrelated individuals. Zero-insertion analyses could be partly confounded by invariant T cells such as MAIT and iNKT, although diverse VJ usage argued against such confounding for most clonotypes. A weaker excess of twin sharing was found in beta out-of-frame sequences because the signal-to-noise ratio was lowered by fewer shared sequences. Because the same donors could not be followed over many years, the conclusions relied on cross-sectional statistical analysis.

Sequencing used memory T cells sorted from blood. This specimen's cell subset or site label, interpreted: CD45RO+ enriched T cells. The TCR comes from a man between 50 and 59 years old in good health. The chain was built from TRBV28 and TRBJ2-5; TRBD1 aligns with 7 central bases. The CDR3 sequence is CASSRGQIEETQYF. The DNA sequence is as follows: TGTGCCAGCAGCCGGGGACAGATAGAAGAGACCCAGTACTTC.